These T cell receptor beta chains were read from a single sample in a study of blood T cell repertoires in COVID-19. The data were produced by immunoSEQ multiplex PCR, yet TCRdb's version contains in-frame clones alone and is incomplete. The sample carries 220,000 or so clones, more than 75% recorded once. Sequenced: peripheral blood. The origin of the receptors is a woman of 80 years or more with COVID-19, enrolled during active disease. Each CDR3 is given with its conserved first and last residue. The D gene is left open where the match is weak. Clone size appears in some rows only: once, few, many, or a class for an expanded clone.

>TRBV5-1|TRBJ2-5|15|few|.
CASSLDTREGETQYF
TGCGCCAGCAGCTTGGACACACGGGAAGGGGAGACCCAGTACTTC
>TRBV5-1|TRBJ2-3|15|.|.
CASSLADYSTDTQYF
TGCGCCAGCAGCTTGGCGGACTACAGCACAGATACGCAGTATTTT
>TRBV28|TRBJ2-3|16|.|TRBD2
CASRNPGTSLADTQYF
TGTGCCAGCAGGAACCCCGGGACTAGCCTTGCAGATACGCAGTATTTT
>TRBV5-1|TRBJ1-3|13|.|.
CASSLAAGHERDF
TGCGCCAGCAGCTTGGCGGCAGGGCATGAACGCGATTTT
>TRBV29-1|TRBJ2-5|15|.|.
CSVVLDSLLRLAQYF
TGCAGCGTGGTCCTGGACAGCCTCCTAAGGCTGGCCCAGTACTTC
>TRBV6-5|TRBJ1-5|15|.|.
CASSYSRQSNQPQHF
TGTGCCAGCAGTTACTCGAGGCAAAGCAATCAGCCCCAGCATTTT
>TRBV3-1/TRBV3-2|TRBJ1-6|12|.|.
CASSPLNSPLHF
TGTGCCAGCAGCCCCCTAAATTCACCCCTCCACTTT
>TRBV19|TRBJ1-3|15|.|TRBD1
CASSLDRVSGNTIYF
TGTGCCAGTAGTCTCGACAGGGTCTCTGGAAACACCATATATTTT
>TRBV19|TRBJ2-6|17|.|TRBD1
CASTPGQGIPGANVLTF
TGTGCCAGTACACCGGGACAGGGGATCCCTGGGGCCAACGTCCTGACTTTC
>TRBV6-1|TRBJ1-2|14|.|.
CASSEGLGSYGYTF
TGTGCCAGCAGTGAGGGTTTGGGGAGCTATGGCTACACCTTC
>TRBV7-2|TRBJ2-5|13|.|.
CASSLGGGETQYF
TGTGCCAGCAGCTTAGGGGGCGGAGAGACCCAGTACTTC
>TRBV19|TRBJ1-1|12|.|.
CASIQATGGAFF
TGTGCCAGTATTCAAGCGACGGGGGGAGCTTTCTTT
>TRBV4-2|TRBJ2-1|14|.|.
CASSQRGNGNEQFF
TGTGCCAGCAGCCAAAGGGGGAATGGGAATGAGCAGTTCTTC
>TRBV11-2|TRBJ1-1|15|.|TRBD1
CASSSGGTGKTEAFF
TGTGCCAGCAGCTCGGGGGGGACAGGGAAGACTGAAGCTTTCTTT
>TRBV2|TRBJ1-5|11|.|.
CASSLDNSQHF
TGTGCCAGCAGTCTGGACAATTCCCAGCATTTT
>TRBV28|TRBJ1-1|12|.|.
CASNGGGPEAFF
TGTGCCAGCAACGGGGGGGGACCTGAAGCTTTCTTT
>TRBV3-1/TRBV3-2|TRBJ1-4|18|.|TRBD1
CASSKRDSASTGSEKLFF
TGTGCCAGCAGCAAGAGGGACAGCGCTTCAACAGGCAGTGAAAAACTGTTTTTT
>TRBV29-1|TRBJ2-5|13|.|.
CSVERDRQETQYF
TGCAGCGTTGAGCGTGACAGGCAAGAGACCCAGTACTTC
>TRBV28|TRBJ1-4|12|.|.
CASSSSNEKLFF
TGTGCCAGCAGTTCCTCCAATGAAAAACTGTTTTTT
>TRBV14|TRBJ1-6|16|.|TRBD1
CASSQATGQGNSPLHF
TGTGCCAGCAGCCAAGCTACCGGACAGGGTAATTCACCCCTCCACTTT
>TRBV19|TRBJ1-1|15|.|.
CATQRGGRMDTEAFF
TGTGCCACCCAACGCGGGGGGCGGATGGACACTGAAGCTTTCTTT
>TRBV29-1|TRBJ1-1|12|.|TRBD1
CSARQGYGEAFF
TGCAGCGCCCGACAGGGCTATGGTGAAGCTTTCTTT
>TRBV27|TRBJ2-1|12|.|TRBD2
CASRWGGSEQFF
TGTGCCAGCCGTTGGGGGGGGTCTGAGCAGTTCTTC
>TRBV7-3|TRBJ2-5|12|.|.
CATAGGQETQYF
TGTGCCACCGCCGGAGGACAAGAGACCCAGTACTTC
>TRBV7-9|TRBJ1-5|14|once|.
CASSLAHGSQPQHF
TGTGCCAGCAGCTTAGCTCATGGGAGTCAGCCCCAGCATTTT
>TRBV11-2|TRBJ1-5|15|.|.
CASSLVAGRNQPQHF
TGTGCCAGCAGCTTAGTAGCAGGGAGGAATCAGCCCCAGCATTTT
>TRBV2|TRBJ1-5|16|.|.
CASQSSGRGSNQPQHF
TGTGCCAGTCAGTCCTCGGGCAGGGGTAGCAATCAGCCCCAGCATTTT
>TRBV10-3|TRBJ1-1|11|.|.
CAIRATDEAFF
TGTGCCATCAGGGCGACTGACGAAGCTTTCTTT
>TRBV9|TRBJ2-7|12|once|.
CASSPNEDEQYF
TGTGCCAGCAGCCCAAACGAGGACGAGCAGTACTTC
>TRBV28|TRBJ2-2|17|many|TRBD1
CASSLSRDRGRVGELFF
TGTGCCAGCAGTTTATCCCGGGACAGGGGAAGGGTCGGGGAGCTGTTTTTT
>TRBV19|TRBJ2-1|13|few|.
CASSIPGVGEQFF
TGTGCCAGTAGTATACCGGGGGTAGGTGAGCAGTTCTTC
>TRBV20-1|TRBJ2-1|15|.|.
CSASRRGSSYNEQFF
TGCAGTGCTAGTAGGCGGGGCAGCTCCTACAATGAGCAGTTCTTC
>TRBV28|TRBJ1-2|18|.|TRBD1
CASSLSRGNRGGGYGYTF
TGTGCCAGCAGTTTATCCAGGGGCAACAGGGGGGGAGGCTATGGCTACACCTTC
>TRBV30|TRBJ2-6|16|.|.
CAWSAPGISGANVLTF
TGTGCCTGGAGTGCTCCAGGGATCTCTGGGGCCAACGTCCTGACTTTC
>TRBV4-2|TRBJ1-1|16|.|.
CASSQDKGAMNTEAFF
TGTGCCAGCAGCCAAGATAAAGGGGCTATGAACACTGAAGCTTTCTTT
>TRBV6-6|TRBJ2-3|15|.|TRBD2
CASRPGRAGGDTQYF
TGTGCCAGCAGACCCGGGAGGGCCGGGGGGGATACGCAGTATTTT
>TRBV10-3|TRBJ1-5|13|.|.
CAISEGGNQPQHF
TGTGCCATCAGTGAAGGCGGTAATCAGCCCCAGCATTTT
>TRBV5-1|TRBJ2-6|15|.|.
CASSLGGSGANVLTF
TGCGCCAGCAGCTTGGGCGGTTCTGGGGCCAACGTCCTGACTTTC
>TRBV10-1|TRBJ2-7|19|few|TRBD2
CASSSSIPGLAFHRYEQYF
TGCGCCAGCAGTAGCTCAATTCCGGGACTAGCGTTCCATCGCTACGAGCAGTACTTC
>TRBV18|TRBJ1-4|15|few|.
CASSPRQGRNEKLFF
TGTGCCAGCTCACCACGGCAGGGCCGGAATGAAAAACTGTTTTTT
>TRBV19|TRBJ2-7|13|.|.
CASSIVFPGEQYF
TGTGCCAGTAGTATAGTATTCCCCGGGGAGCAGTACTTC
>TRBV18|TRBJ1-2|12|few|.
CASSPSGDGYTF
TGTGCCAGCTCACCATCAGGGGATGGCTACACCTTC
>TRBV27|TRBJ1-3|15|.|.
CASSLTQGAGNTIYF
TGTGCCAGCAGTTTAACTCAGGGCGCTGGAAACACCATATATTTT
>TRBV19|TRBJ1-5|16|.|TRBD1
CASSAYPQGWGQPQHF
TGTGCCAGTAGTGCGTACCCACAGGGGTGGGGTCAGCCCCAGCATTTT
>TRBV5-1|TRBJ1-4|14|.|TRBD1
CASSLKPGGEKLFF
TGCGCCAGCAGCTTGAAACCAGGGGGTGAAAAACTGTTTTTT
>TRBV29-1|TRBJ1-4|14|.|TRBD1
CSAQTGTGNEKLFF
TGCAGCGCTCAGACCGGGACAGGGAATGAAAAACTGTTTTTT
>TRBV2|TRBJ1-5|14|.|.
CASSKARVFQPQHF
TGTGCCAGCAGCAAAGCCAGGGTCTTTCAGCCCCAGCATTTT
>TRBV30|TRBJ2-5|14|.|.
CAWAGTGKRETQYF
TGTGCCTGGGCGGGGACTGGAAAACGGGAGACCCAGTACTTC